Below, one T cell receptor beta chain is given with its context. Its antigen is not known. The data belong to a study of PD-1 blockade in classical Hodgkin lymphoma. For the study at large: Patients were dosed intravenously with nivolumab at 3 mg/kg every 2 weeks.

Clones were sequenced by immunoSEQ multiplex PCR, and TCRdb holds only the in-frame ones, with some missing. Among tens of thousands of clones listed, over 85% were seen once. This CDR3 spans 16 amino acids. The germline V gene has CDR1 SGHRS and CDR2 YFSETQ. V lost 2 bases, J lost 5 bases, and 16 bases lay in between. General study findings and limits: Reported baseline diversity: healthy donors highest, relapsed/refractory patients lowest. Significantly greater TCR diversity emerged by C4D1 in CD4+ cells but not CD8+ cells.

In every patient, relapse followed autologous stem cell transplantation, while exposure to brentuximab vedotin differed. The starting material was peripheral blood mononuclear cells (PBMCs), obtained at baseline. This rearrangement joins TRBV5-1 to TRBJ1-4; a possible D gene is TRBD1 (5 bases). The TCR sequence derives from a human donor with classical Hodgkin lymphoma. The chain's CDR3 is CASSFFGGTENEKLFF. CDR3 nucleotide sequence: TGCGCCAGCAGCTTTTTTGGTGGGACCGAGAATGAAAAACTGTTTTTT. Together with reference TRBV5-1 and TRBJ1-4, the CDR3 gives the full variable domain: KAGVTQTPRYLIKTRGQQVTLSCSPISGHRSVSWYQQTPGQGLQFLFEYFSETQRNKGNFPGRFSGRQFSNSRSEMNVSTLELGDSALYLCASSFFGGTENEKLFFGSGTQLSVL.